This entry lists 10 T cell receptor beta chains sequenced from one sample in a study of blood T cells in healthy people across ages. A second PCR, run for roughly 7 to 12 cycles, used a sample-barcoded 5' primer plus a J-beta primer mix. TCRdb re-called the 5' RACE reads through MiXCR, storing one row per CDR3 protein. The sample carries about 970,000 distinct CDR3 sequences, roughly 51% recorded once. The specimen was blood. The receptors derive from a woman aged 55-69 years in good health.

This chain joins TRBV4-1 and TRBJ2-1, with 12 bases lining up with TRBD2. The germline V gene has CDR1 MGHRA and CDR2 YSYEKL. The CDR3 runs 16 residues. V shed 2 bases, J shed 8 bases, and the junction held 7 bases outside the gene matches. CDR3 sequence reads: CASSQPSGRAVYEQFF. The CDR3 DNA reads as TGCGCCAGCAGCCAACCTAGCGGGAGGGCCGTATATGAGCAGTTCTTC.

Points on this clonotype: Germline is not matched at one junction end, which may reflect a read error. This chain uses TRBV10-3 with TRBJ2-3; D is uncertain. This CDR3 comprises 13 residues. Germline CDR1 and CDR2: ENHRY and SYGVKD. CDR3 sequence reads: CAVSDYTTDTQYF. CDR3 bases: TGTGCCGTCAGTGATTACACAACAGATACACAGTATTTT.

The chain recombines TRBV11-1 with TRBJ1-1; the D gene is possibly TRBD1 (6 bases). The V gene's germline CDR1 is SGHAT and CDR2 FQDESV (reference sequence). The V and J ends lost 5 bases and 7 bases respectively, with 23 bases between them. The CDR3 length is 16 residues. The CDR3 spells CASSPSWSTGQIEAFF. Here the CDR3 DNA reads TGTGCCAGCAGCCCCTCCTGGTCAACCGGACAGATTGAAGCTTTCTTT.

The V gene is TRBV3-1, the J gene TRBJ2-3, with a possible D match to TRBD2 (5 bases). Between the trimmed V and J ends, which lost 1 base and 3 bases, there was a span of 11 bases. This CDR3 contains 15 residues. CDR1 and CDR2 (germline): LGHDT, YNNKEL (reference sequence). CDR3 residues: CASSQGRTFTDTQYF. The CDR3 DNA reads TGTGCCAGCAGCCAAGGCCGGACTTTTACAGATACGCAGTATTTT.

Comment on this clonotype: This may come from a read error, since a much larger clone is one base off. V gene TRBV20-1 combines with J gene TRBJ2-5, with a tentative D call TRBD2 (6 bases). Trimming left V 4 bases short and J 11 bases short, with 20 bases between. Germline V gene data show CDR1 as DFQATT and CDR2 as SNEGSKA (reference sequence). This CDR3 contains 13 residues. CDR3 nucleotide sequence: TGCAGTGCTACCAAGACTAGTATCTCCGGGCAGTACTTC. This sequence encodes CSATKTSISGQYF.

The chain recombines TRBV2 with TRBJ1-5, with D perhaps matching TRBD1 (6 bases). Trimming removed 3 bases from V and 4 bases from J, with 7 bases in between. CDR1 is SNHLY, CDR2 FYNNEI, per germline. The CDR3 contains 13 residues. The CDR3 region has the DNA TGTGCCAGCAGTGATGACAGGAATCAGCCCCAGCATTTT. Residues: CASSDDRNQPQHF. The whole variable domain, remainder taken from reference TRBV2 and TRBJ1-5, is EPEVTQTPSHQVTQMGQEVILRCVPISNHLYFYWYRQILGQKVEFLVSFYNNEISEKSEIFDDQFSVERPDGSNFTLKIRSTKLEDSAMYFCASSDDRNQPQHFGDGTRLSIL.

V gene TRBV20-1 combines with J gene TRBJ2-1, with 8 bases lining up with TRBD2. CDR1 is DFQATT and CDR2 is SNEGSKA in the germline V gene (reference sequence). V was pared by 1 base and J by 5 bases, with 7 bases of the junction left unmatched. The CDR3 covers 15 residues. The DNA of the CDR3 is TGCAGTGCTAGAGGGGTGGGAGCGGGAGACAATGAGCAGTTCTTC. Translation: CSARGVGAGDNEQFF.

V gene TRBV29-1 combines with J gene TRBJ1-5; D gene ambiguous. The CDR3 covers 12 residues. V lost 4 bases and J lost 3, with 7 bases in between. Looked up from germline, CDR1 is SQVTM and CDR2 is ANQGSEA. The CDR3: CSVVFNNQPQHF. The DNA of the CDR3 is TGCAGCGTTGTTTTTAACAATCAGCCCCAGCATTTT.

To note about this clonotype: A read error is possible here, since a much larger clone lies one base away. The chain combines TRBV29-1 with TRBJ2-7; tentative D call: TRBD1 (6 bases). Trimming took off 6 bases at V and 4 bases at J, with 19 bases between the two ends. CDR3 size: 14 residues. Germline V gene lookup returns CDR1 SQVTM and CDR2 ANQGSEA. CDR3 sequence reads: CSVAPQGTTYEQYF. CDR3 DNA sequence: TGCAGCGTCGCCCCACAGGGAACAACATACGAGCAGTACTTC.

The V call is TRBV4-1, the J call TRBJ2-1; tentative D call: TRBD2 (5 bases). There are 18 residues in the CDR3. V shed 2 bases and J shed 2 bases, with 19 bases lying between them. Germline loops: CDR1 MGHRA, CDR2 YSYEKL. CDR3 protein: CASSQTRGSKRAYNEQFF. The CDR3 DNA reads as TGCGCCAGCAGCCAAACCCGCGGCAGTAAGAGGGCCTACAATGAGCAGTTCTTC.